The source of this T cell receptor beta chain is a study of blood T cell repertoires in COVID-19. Method: immunoSEQ multiplex PCR; TCRdb's copy keeps in-frame clones and lacks some. This table has fewer than 450,000 clones, around 89% appearing once. Germline-derived CDR1 and CDR2 are SNHLY and FYNNEI. The CDR3 runs to 14 residues. The junction had 7 bases not matched to a gene; V was cut back by 6 bases and J by 4 bases. Input material: peripheral blood. The source is a woman in her fifties or sixties with COVID-19, enrolled during active disease. V gene TRBV2 combines with J gene TRBJ1-2; the match to TRBD1 covers 8 bases. CDR3 region: CASRVTQGGYGYTF. CDR3 DNA sequence: TGTGCCAGCAGGGTGACACAGGGGGGCTATGGCTACACCTTC.